A single sample gave rise to the 11 T cell receptor beta chains below, sequenced in a study of T-cell reconstitution after alpha-beta-depleted transplantation in children (dated by TCRdb to 2016 to 2018). Libraries were prepared through PCR. The data were produced on an Illumina HiSeq 2500. Molecular barcoding was employed in the preparation of TCR libraries, with unique molecular identifiers being used to normalize TCRbeta repertoire quantification. The public reads were run again by TCRdb, first through fastp at Q25 and then through MiXCR, and only productive beta chains were kept. Identical CDR3 protein sequences are pooled into one entry, listed with their most common genes and DNA. In all, the sample holds fewer than 350,000 distinct CDR3 sequences, and about 9.9% of those were seen once. The top ten constitute around 20% of the sample. The label giving this sample's treatment or condition can be read as: allogeneic hematopoietic cell transplantation with graft depleted of TCRalphabeta T cells and CD19 B cells.

The starting material was peripheral blood, obtained 180 days after TCRalphabeta/CD19-depleted stem cell transplant. These receptors were taken from a male patient aged 2 to 10 who had a stem cell transplant for chronic granulomatous disease, so the T cells may come from the graft donor.

In its sample, this clonotype was seen many times. This chain uses TRBV7-9 with TRBJ2-3; 7 bases align to TRBD2. J lost 0 bases, V lost 0 bases, and 3 bases had no gene match. The CDR3 consists of 16 residues. From germline, CDR1 is SEHNR and CDR2 FQNEAQ (reference sequence). Written as DNA, the CDR3 is TGTGCCAGCAGCTTAGCCCGGGAGGACAGCACAGATACGCAGTATTTT. Its translation is CASSLAREDSTDTQYF.

This clonotype was counted ten times or more. CDR3 bases: TGCAGTGCTAGGAAGCCAGCTGTGCAACAAGAGACCCAGTACTTC. Its translation is CSARKPAVQQETQYF. The J gene is TRBJ2-5, the V gene TRBV20-1; D unclear. In germline, CDR1 is DFQATT, CDR2 SNEGSKA (reference sequence). CDR3 length: 15 residues. V was trimmed by 3 bases and J by 2 bases, leaving 16 bases between them.

The table lists this clonotype with many counts. The chain links TRBV5-1 to TRBJ1-2; D unresolved. The germline V gene encodes CDR1 SGHRS and CDR2 YFSETQ. V lost 0 bases and J 2 bases, leaving 8 bases between the germline ends. This CDR3 contains 14 residues. The CDR3: CASSLGPGNYGYTF. Written as DNA, the CDR3 is TGCGCCAGCAGCTTGGGTCCAGGCAACTATGGCTACACCTTC.

This clonotype was counted many times. This chain connects TRBV4-3 to TRBJ2-5, with TRBD2 identical over 9 bases. With V trimmed by 1 base and J by 3 bases, 9 bases remained unmatched. The CDR3 has 17 residues. Germline CDR1 LGHNA, CDR2 YSLEER. As DNA, the CDR3 is TGCGCCAGCAGCCAAGGAATAGCGGGAGAGGGGGAAGAGACCCAGTACTTC. This codes for CASSQGIAGEGEETQYF.

Points on this clonotype: This may stem from a read error, because a much larger clone lies one nucleotide away. This chain links TRBV25-1 with TRBJ2-2; D may match TRBD1 or TRBD2 (6 bases each). Germline loops: CDR1 MGHDK, CDR2 SYGVNS. This CDR3 contains 14 residues. CDR3 nucleotides: TGTGCCAGCAGTGCTCTCGGGGGCACCGGGGAGCCGTTTTTT. Residues: CASSALGGTGEPFF.

This clonotype has at least ten counts. V is TRBV28 and J is TRBJ1-2, with TRBD1 as a possible D gene (6 bases). The CDR3 is 14 residues long. V lost 6 bases and J lost 8, with 19 bases in between. The germline V gene has CDR1 MDHEN and CDR2 SYDVKM. The chain's CDR3 is CASSPSRGEPGYTF. CDR3 in DNA: TGTGCCAGCAGCCCTTCCAGGGGAGAACCCGGCTACACCTTC.

This clonotype was detected many times. This chain connects TRBV5-5 to TRBJ2-2; 8 nucleotides match TRBD1. CDR1 is SGHKS, CDR2 YYEKEE, per germline (reference sequence). The trim removed 1 base at V and 2 bases at J, leaving 4 bases unmatched. This CDR3 is built from 16 residues. The CDR3 protein is CASSLKGQGNTGELFF. The CDR3 coding sequence is TGTGCCAGCAGCTTGAAAGGACAGGGTAACACCGGGGAGCTGTTTTTT.

This clonotype appeared many times. The chain joins TRBV20-1 to TRBJ2-3; D possibly corresponds to TRBD1 (6 bases). The length of the CDR3 is 13 residues. Trimming pared 6 bases from V and 3 bases from J, leaving 13 bases between. In germline, CDR1 is DFQATT, CDR2 SNEGSKA (reference sequence). CDR3 nucleotides: TGCAGTGCCCAACAGGGTATAACAGATACGCAGTATTTT. This translates into CSAQQGITDTQYF.

The gene calls are TRBV27 and TRBJ2-7; no firm D call. The germline V gene encodes CDR1 MNHEY and CDR2 SMNVEV (reference sequence). This CDR3 spans 12 amino acids. Trimming removed 6 bases at V and 4 bases at J, with 10 bases between. The CDR3, as DNA: TGTGCCAGCAGGACTGGAGCGTACGAGCAGTACTTC. This gives the protein CASRTGAYEQYF.

This sequence joins TRBV7-9 and TRBJ2-7; tentative D call: TRBD2 (6 bases). Looked up from germline, CDR1 is SEHNR and CDR2 is FQNEAQ (reference sequence). This CDR3 comprises 13 residues. Trimming stripped 5 bases from V and 4 bases from J, with 12 bases between. CDR3 nucleotides: TGTGCCAGCAGCCCGAGCGGGCCGTACGAGCAGTACTTC. Translation: CASSPSGPYEQYF.

Ten or more counts support this clonotype. The rearrangement uses TRBV20-1 and TRBJ1-1; D remains ambiguous. This CDR3 has 12 residues. From germline, CDR1 is DFQATT and CDR2 SNEGSKA (reference sequence). Trimming cost V 2 bases and J 6 bases, with 10 bases left between them. The CDR3 here is CSARIRRAEAFF. CDR3 in DNA: TGCAGTGCTAGAATTCGGAGAGCTGAAGCTTTCTTT.